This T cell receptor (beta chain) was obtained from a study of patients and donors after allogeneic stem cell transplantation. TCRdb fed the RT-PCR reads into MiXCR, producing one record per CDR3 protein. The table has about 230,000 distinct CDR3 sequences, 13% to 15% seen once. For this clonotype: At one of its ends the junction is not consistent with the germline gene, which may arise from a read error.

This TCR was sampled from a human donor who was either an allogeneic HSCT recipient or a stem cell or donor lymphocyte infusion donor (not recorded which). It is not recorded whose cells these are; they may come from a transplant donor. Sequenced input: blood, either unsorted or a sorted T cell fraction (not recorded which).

This CDR3 reads CASSLGPGGSYERYF. In DNA, the CDR3 is TGCGCCAGCAGCTTGGGGCCTGGAGGCTCCTACGAGCGGTACTTC. The V gene is TRBV5-1, the J gene TRBJ2-7; the D gene is possibly TRBD2 (5 bases). CDR3 length equals 15 residues. Looked up from germline, CDR1 is SGHRS and CDR2 is YFSETQ.